The rows below give T cell receptor beta chains drawn from one sample of a study of blood T cells in healthy people across ages. MiXCR, run by TCRdb on the 5' RACE reads, gives a single entry per CDR3 protein. This sample has about 680,000 distinct CDR3 sequences, with 49% found just once. Sequenced material: blood. These receptors were taken from a woman aged 60 to 75 in good health. The CDR3 runs from the conserved cysteine through the conserved F or W. The D gene is left open where the match is weak. A row's size may be missing; if present it is once, few, many or a size class.

j_gene: TRBJ2-7; abundance: -; d_gene: -; len: 16; v_gene: TRBV4-2; CDR3aa: CASSQDRIVRYNEQYF; CDR3nt: TGTGCCAGCAGCCAAGATCGGATCGTGCGGTACAATGAGCAGTACTTC
j_gene: TRBJ1-2; abundance: -; d_gene: TRBD1; len: 15; v_gene: TRBV4-2; CDR3aa: CASSQTLGQETGYTF; CDR3nt: TGTGCCAGCAGCCAAACCCTTGGACAGGAGACTGGCTACACCTTC
j_gene: TRBJ2-1; abundance: -; d_gene: -; len: 15; v_gene: TRBV20-1; CDR3aa: CSARDGTSSDNEQFF; CDR3nt: TGCAGTGCTAGAGACGGTACAAGCTCCGACAATGAGCAGTTCTTC
j_gene: TRBJ2-7; abundance: -; d_gene: -; len: 16; v_gene: TRBV25-1; CDR3aa: CASSGPNRFYSYEQYF; CDR3nt: TGTGCCAGCAGTGGTCCAAACAGGTTTTACTCCTACGAGCAGTACTTC
j_gene: TRBJ2-7; abundance: -; d_gene: -; len: 14; v_gene: TRBV10-3; CDR3aa: CAIRSDREGSEQYF; CDR3nt: TGTGCCATCAGATCGGACAGGGAGGGAAGCGAGCAGTACTTC
j_gene: TRBJ2-1; abundance: -; d_gene: -; len: 15; v_gene: TRBV4-2; CDR3aa: CASSQVGSLGNEQFF; CDR3nt: TGTGCCAGCAGCCAAGTCGGGAGTTTGGGCAATGAGCAGTTCTTC
j_gene: TRBJ2-7; abundance: -; d_gene: TRBD1; len: 14; v_gene: TRBV28; CDR3aa: CASSNSDRRSEQYF; CDR3nt: TGTGCCAGCAGTAACTCGGACAGGCGGTCCGAGCAGTACTTC
j_gene: TRBJ2-1; abundance: -; d_gene: -; len: 15; v_gene: TRBV25-1; CDR3aa: CASSEGGDGPNEQFF; CDR3nt: TGTGCCAGCAGCGAAGGGGGAGATGGCCCCAATGAGCAGTTCTTC
j_gene: TRBJ2-7; abundance: -; d_gene: TRBD2; len: 17; v_gene: TRBV6-1; CDR3aa: CATQGTSGASFSYEQYF; CDR3nt: TGTGCCACCCAGGGGACTAGCGGGGCCTCATTCTCCTACGAGCAGTACTTC
j_gene: TRBJ2-1; abundance: few; d_gene: TRBD2; len: 17; v_gene: TRBV4-3; CDR3aa: CASSHERPSGLNNEQFF; CDR3nt: TGCGCCAGCAGCCATGAGAGGCCCTCGGGACTAAACAATGAGCAGTTCTTC
j_gene: TRBJ2-5; abundance: -; d_gene: -; len: 13; v_gene: TRBV6-4; CDR3aa: CASSGKGQETQYF; CDR3nt: TGTGCCAGCAGTGGAAAGGGGCAAGAGACCCAGTACTTC
j_gene: TRBJ2-1; abundance: few; d_gene: TRBD1; len: 13; v_gene: TRBV4-2; CDR3aa: CASSQGQGLEQFF; CDR3nt: TGTGCCAGCAGCCAAGGACAGGGGCTTGAGCAGTTCTTC
j_gene: TRBJ2-3; abundance: -; d_gene: TRBD2; len: 15; v_gene: TRBV15; CDR3aa: CATSSSGVGTDTQYF; CDR3nt: TGTGCCACCAGTAGTAGCGGGGTTGGTACAGATACGCAGTATTTT
j_gene: TRBJ1-4; abundance: -; d_gene: -; len: 15; v_gene: TRBV5-1; CDR3aa: CASSLPEGGNEKLFF; CDR3nt: TGCGCCAGCAGCTTGCCCGAGGGGGGTAATGAAAAACTGTTTTTT
j_gene: TRBJ2-7; abundance: few; d_gene: -; len: 14; v_gene: TRBV6-5; CDR3aa: CASSYTGPSYEQYF; CDR3nt: TGTGCCAGCAGTTATACAGGCCCTTCCTACGAGCAGTACTTC
j_gene: TRBJ1-4; abundance: -; d_gene: -; len: 15; v_gene: TRBV28; CDR3aa: CASTGGRGARQKLFF; CDR3nt: TGTGCCAGCACTGGGGGGAGAGGGGCGCGGCAAAAACTGTTTTTT
j_gene: TRBJ1-2; abundance: once; d_gene: -; len: 15; v_gene: TRBV6-1; CDR3aa: CASRPTNDGLCGYTF; CDR3nt: TGTGCCAGCAGACCCACCAATGACGGACTCTGTGGCTACACCTTC
j_gene: TRBJ1-2; abundance: few; d_gene: -; len: 14; v_gene: TRBV4-3; CDR3aa: CASSPTLGQKGYTF; CDR3nt: TGCGCCAGCAGCCCCACCTTGGGACAAAAAGGCTACACCTTC
j_gene: TRBJ2-5; abundance: -; d_gene: -; len: 14; v_gene: TRBV6-2/TRBV6-3; CDR3aa: CASSGWTVQETQYF; CDR3nt: TGTGCCAGCAGCGGTTGGACAGTTCAAGAGACCCAGTACTTC
j_gene: TRBJ1-5; abundance: few; d_gene: TRBD1; len: 16; v_gene: TRBV7-3; CDR3aa: CASSPKTGVGNQPQHF; CDR3nt: TGTGCCAGCAGCCCAAAGACAGGGGTGGGCAATCAGCCCCAGCATTTT
j_gene: TRBJ2-1; abundance: -; d_gene: TRBD2; len: 13; v_gene: TRBV10-3; CDR3aa: CATGMREEGEQFF; CDR3nt: TGTGCCACCGGTATGCGGGAGGAGGGTGAGCAGTTCTTC
j_gene: TRBJ2-4; abundance: -; d_gene: -; len: 14; v_gene: TRBV4-2; CDR3aa: CASSQEPLENSQYF; CDR3nt: TGTGCCAGCAGCCAAGAACCCCTTGAAAACAGTCAGTACTTC
j_gene: TRBJ2-1; abundance: -; d_gene: TRBD2; len: 15; v_gene: TRBV4-3; CDR3aa: CASSQHERETYEQFF; CDR3nt: TGCGCCAGCAGCCAACATGAGCGGGAGACTTATGAGCAGTTCTTC
j_gene: TRBJ2-5; abundance: many; d_gene: -; len: 14; v_gene: TRBV10-3; CDR3aa: CAISYSWTGETQYF; CDR3nt: TGTGCCATCAGCTACTCATGGACTGGGGAGACCCAGTACTTC
j_gene: TRBJ1-2; abundance: once; d_gene: -; len: 13; v_gene: TRBV18; CDR3aa: CASSPSLAEGYTF; CDR3nt: TGTGCCAGCTCACCATCTCTCGCTGAGGGCTACACCTTC
j_gene: TRBJ2-5; abundance: few; d_gene: -; len: 15; v_gene: TRBV5-1; CDR3aa: CASSLSGGDGHEPYF; CDR3nt: TGCGCCAGCAGCTTGTCGGGGGGCGACGGTCATGAGCCGTACTTC
j_gene: TRBJ1-1; abundance: -; d_gene: -; len: 14; v_gene: TRBV2; CDR3aa: CAGRPGGLNTEAFF; CDR3nt: TGTGCCGGCCGACCGGGGGGATTGAACACTGAAGCTTTCTTT
j_gene: TRBJ2-7; abundance: few; d_gene: TRBD2; len: 13; v_gene: TRBV12-3/TRBV12-4; CDR3aa: CASSSGMGLEQYF; CDR3nt: TGTGCCTCTTCTAGCGGGATGGGTCTCGAGCAGTACTTC
j_gene: TRBJ2-5; abundance: -; d_gene: TRBD1; len: 15; v_gene: TRBV9; CDR3aa: CASSPGGQGAETQYF; CDR3nt: TGTGCCAGCAGCCCGGGGGGACAGGGGGCTGAGACCCAGTACTTC
j_gene: TRBJ2-7; abundance: -; d_gene: -; len: 16; v_gene: TRBV24-1; CDR3aa: CATSDSGTRGSYEQYF; CDR3nt: TGTGCCACCAGTGATTCAGGGACCCGAGGAAGCTACGAGCAGTACTTC
j_gene: TRBJ2-7; abundance: once; d_gene: TRBD1; len: 13; v_gene: TRBV29-1; CDR3aa: CSVEWPGGNEQYF; CDR3nt: TGCAGCGTTGAGTGGCCAGGGGGCAACGAGCAGTACTTC
j_gene: TRBJ2-7; abundance: few; d_gene: TRBD1; len: 15; v_gene: TRBV20-1; CDR3aa: CSARDRTGGSYEQYF; CDR3nt: TGCAGTGCTAGAGATCGTACAGGGGGTTCCTACGAGCAGTACTTC
j_gene: TRBJ1-6; abundance: -; d_gene: -; len: 13; v_gene: TRBV18; CDR3aa: CASSPTTQESLHF; CDR3nt: TGTGCCAGCTCACCAACCACACAGGAAAGCCTCCACTTT
j_gene: TRBJ1-3; abundance: -; d_gene: -; len: 14; v_gene: TRBV27; CDR3aa: CASSSIGSGNTIYF; CDR3nt: TGTGCCAGCAGCTCGATTGGCTCTGGAAACACCATATATTTT
j_gene: TRBJ2-7; abundance: -; d_gene: TRBD2; len: 16; v_gene: TRBV6-1; CDR3aa: CASSVTLAGGSNEQYF; CDR3nt: TGTGCCAGCAGTGTGACCCTAGCGGGAGGGAGTAATGAGCAGTACTTC
j_gene: TRBJ2-1; abundance: -; d_gene: TRBD2; len: 18; v_gene: TRBV7-2; CDR3aa: CASSSGLAGASSYNEQFF; CDR3nt: TGTGCCAGCAGCTCGGGACTAGCGGGAGCTAGCTCCTACAATGAGCAGTTCTTC
j_gene: TRBJ2-1; abundance: once; d_gene: -; len: 14; v_gene: TRBV7-9; CDR3aa: CASRSRGGQNEQFF; CDR3nt: TGTGCCAGCAGGTCAAGGGGCGGGCAGAATGAGCAGTTCTTC
j_gene: TRBJ1-5; abundance: -; d_gene: -; len: 17; v_gene: TRBV3-1; CDR3aa: CASSPTRGRAGNQPQHF; CDR3nt: TGTGCCAGCAGCCCGACCCGGGGCAGGGCCGGCAATCAGCCCCAGCATTTT
j_gene: TRBJ2-6; abundance: -; d_gene: TRBD1; len: 17; v_gene: TRBV11-1; CDR3aa: CASSQWTGNTGANVLTF; CDR3nt: TGTGCCAGCAGCCAATGGACAGGGAATACAGGGGCCAACGTCCTGACTTTC
j_gene: TRBJ1-5; abundance: once; d_gene: TRBD1; len: 16; v_gene: TRBV6-6; CDR3aa: CASSRETGVSNQPQHF; CDR3nt: TGTGCCAGCAGTAGAGAAACAGGGGTGAGCAATCAGCCCCAGCATTTT
j_gene: TRBJ2-5; abundance: -; d_gene: TRBD2; len: 17; v_gene: TRBV15; CDR3aa: CATSREYAAGAYNEQYF; CDR3nt: TGTGCCACCAGCAGAGAGTACGCAGCGGGGGCCTACAATGAGCAGTACTTC
j_gene: TRBJ2-3; abundance: -; d_gene: -; len: 12; v_gene: TRBV29-1; CDR3aa: CSVTPMSETQYF; CDR3nt: TGCAGCGTGACCCCGATGTCGGAGACGCAGTATTTT
j_gene: TRBJ2-5; abundance: many; d_gene: -; len: 11; v_gene: TRBV24-1; CDR3aa: CATSSGETQYF; CDR3nt: TGTGCCACCTCCTCCGGGGAGACCCAGTACTTC
j_gene: TRBJ2-7; abundance: -; d_gene: -; len: 12; v_gene: TRBV28; CDR3aa: CASHQRSYEQYF; CDR3nt: TGTGCCAGCCATCAGCGCTCCTACGAGCAGTACTTC
j_gene: TRBJ2-3; abundance: -; d_gene: -; len: 13; v_gene: TRBV4-3; CDR3aa: CASSQQGPDTQYF; CDR3nt: TGCGCCAGCAGCCAGCAGGGCCCAGATACGCAGTATTTT
j_gene: TRBJ1-5; abundance: -; d_gene: -; len: 14; v_gene: TRBV20-1; CDR3aa: CSARETRVGQPQHF; CDR3nt: TGCAGTGCTAGAGAAACGAGGGTAGGTCAGCCCCAGCATTTT
j_gene: TRBJ2-7; abundance: -; d_gene: TRBD1; len: 14; v_gene: TRBV20-1; CDR3aa: CSAVSGTGQIEQYF; CDR3nt: TGCAGTGCGGTATCCGGGACAGGGCAAATCGAGCAGTACTTC
j_gene: TRBJ2-3; abundance: -; d_gene: -; len: 15; v_gene: TRBV9; CDR3aa: CASSPPGGAADTQYF; CDR3nt: TGTGCCAGCAGCCCTCCCGGGGGAGCGGCAGATACGCAGTATTTT
j_gene: TRBJ2-1; abundance: -; d_gene: TRBD2; len: 19; v_gene: TRBV2; CDR3aa: CASSEFGLAGGSSYNEQFF; CDR3nt: TGTGCCAGCAGCGAGTTTGGACTAGCGGGAGGGAGCTCCTACAATGAGCAGTTCTTC
j_gene: TRBJ2-7; abundance: few; d_gene: -; len: 16; v_gene: TRBV4-3; CDR3aa: CASSQDEVGEVNEQYF; CDR3nt: TGCGCCAGCAGCCAAGATGAGGTGGGTGAGGTGAACGAGCAGTACTTC
j_gene: TRBJ2-5; abundance: many; d_gene: -; len: 14; v_gene: TRBV20-1; CDR3aa: CSAKSGVPQETQYF; CDR3nt: TGCAGTGCTAAGTCGGGAGTTCCTCAAGAGACCCAGTACTTC
j_gene: TRBJ2-3; abundance: many; d_gene: -; len: 13; v_gene: TRBV24-1; CDR3aa: CATSRDASDTQYF; CDR3nt: TGTGCCACCAGTCGGGACGCCTCAGATACGCAGTATTTT
j_gene: TRBJ1-2; abundance: -; d_gene: -; len: 15; v_gene: TRBV7-2; CDR3aa: CASSAEQGFNYGYTF; CDR3nt: TGTGCCAGCAGCGCAGAACAGGGATTTAACTATGGCTACACCTTC
j_gene: TRBJ2-5; abundance: -; d_gene: TRBD1; len: 16; v_gene: TRBV10-3; CDR3aa: CAISVPGTGGAQTQYF; CDR3nt: TGTGCCATCAGTGTCCCCGGGACAGGGGGCGCCCAGACCCAGTACTTC
j_gene: TRBJ2-3; abundance: -; d_gene: -; len: 13; v_gene: TRBV20-1; CDR3aa: CSARLDSTDTQYF; CDR3nt: TGCAGTGCTAGACTAGATTCTACTGATACGCAGTATTTT
j_gene: TRBJ1-4; abundance: -; d_gene: -; len: 13; v_gene: TRBV7-2; CDR3aa: CASSQVADEKLFF; CDR3nt: TGTGCCAGCAGCCAGGTTGCCGATGAAAAACTGTTTTTT
j_gene: TRBJ1-6; abundance: -; d_gene: -; len: 11; v_gene: TRBV2; CDR3aa: CASSEVSPLHF; CDR3nt: TGTGCCAGCAGTGAAGTTTCACCCCTCCACTTT
j_gene: TRBJ1-4; abundance: -; d_gene: -; len: 13; v_gene: TRBV15; CDR3aa: CATSGDQERKLFF; CDR3nt: TGTGCCACCAGCGGAGATCAAGAGAGAAAACTGTTTTTT
j_gene: TRBJ1-6; abundance: once; d_gene: TRBD1; len: 16; v_gene: TRBV20-1; CDR3aa: CSARAGTGGYNSPPHF; CDR3nt: TGCAGTGCTAGAGCCGGGACAGGGGGCTATAATTCACCCCCCCACTTT